These 15 T cell receptor beta chains were all obtained from the same sample, sequenced in a study of regulatory T cells in long-lasting Graves disease. Time point defined: newly diagnosed GD, antithyroid drugs for less than 3 months. RNA extracted from PBMCs served as the sequencing template. Building of the TCR beta libraries involved iRepertoire HTBI primers and Arm-PCR of CDR3 regions. Using its own MiXCR run on the multiplex PCR reads, TCRdb lists one record per CDR3 protein. The sample holds around 250,000 distinct CDR3 sequences; 15% to 20% are singletons and the top ten take approximately 15%. This same sample was also part of a study on T cells in Graves' hyperthyroidism and ophthalmopathy.

The sequenced sample was peripheral blood mononuclear cells (PBMCs), obtained at new diagnosis, from a patient treated with antithyroid drugs. These receptor sequences come from a woman aged 25 to 45 with Graves disease.

The genes are TRBV9 and TRBJ2-3; the D call may be TRBD1 or TRBD2 (5 bases each). This CDR3 has 14 amino acids. Trimming cost V 0 bases and J 2 bases, with 7 bases left between them. In germline, CDR1 is SGDLS, CDR2 YYNGEE. In nucleotides, the CDR3 is TGTGCCAGCAGCGTAGGGGGGTTCACAGATACGCAGTATTTT. Amino acids: CASSVGGFTDTQYF.

This clonotype was recorded many times. The rearrangement links TRBV20-1 to TRBJ2-3; TRBD2 matches at 10 bases. This CDR3 is built from 16 residues. CDR1 is DFQATT, CDR2 SNEGSKA, per germline (reference sequence). Trimming removed 6 bases from V and 2 bases from J; junction bases left unmatched: 11. The CDR3 spells CSAGELAGKFTDTQYF. The DNA for the CDR3 is TGCAGTGCGGGGGAACTAGCGGGAAAATTCACAGATACGCAGTATTTT.

The table lists this clonotype with a few counts. The rearrangement links TRBV7-9 to TRBJ1-1; D is ambiguous. There are 10 residues in the CDR3. CDR1 and CDR2 (germline): SEHNR, FQNEAQ (reference sequence). The V gene lost 1 base and the J gene lost 7 bases, with 1 base spanning the gap. The CDR3 sequence is CASSLVEAFF. The CDR3 nucleotides read TGTGCCAGCAGCTTAGTTGAAGCTTTCTTT.

This clonotype has a handful of counts. This chain connects TRBV7-9 to TRBJ2-1; no clear D. V was shortened by 2 bases and J by 9 bases, with 17 bases between the two germline ends. There are 15 residues in the CDR3. The germline V gene has CDR1 SEHNR and CDR2 FQNEAQ (reference sequence). CDR3 nucleotide sequence: TGTGCCAGCAGCTTACAACTTTCGTCTGGCAGTGAGCAGTTCTTC. It encodes CASSLQLSSGSEQFF.

This clonotype was counted many times. This chain connects TRBV5-1 to TRBJ2-2, with 8 bases fitting TRBD1. Per the germline V gene, CDR1 is SGHRS and CDR2 is YFSETQ. This CDR3 contains 16 residues. The V and J ends lost 4 bases and 1 base, in that order; junction bases with no gene match: 6. The CDR3 nucleotides are TGCGCCAGCAGCCGGGGGACAGGACAGAACACCGGGGAGCTGTTTTTT. It translates to CASSRGTGQNTGELFF.

In its sample, this clonotype was seen many times. V usage is TRBV11-2 and J usage is TRBJ2-3; 10 nucleotides match TRBD2. V gave up 3 bases and J gave up 6 bases; unmatched junction bases: 3. The CDR3 contains 14 residues. Germline CDR1 and CDR2: SGHAT and FQNNGV. Here the CDR3 reads CASSLGTSVDTQYF. CDR3 bases: TGTGCCAGCAGCTTGGGGACTAGCGTTGATACGCAGTATTTT. Full variable domain (outside the CDR3, taken from reference TRBV11-2 and TRBJ2-3): EAGVAQSPRYKIIEKRQSVAFWCNPISGHATLYWYQQILGQGPKLLIQFQNNGVVDDSQLPKDRFSAERLKGVDSTLKIQPAKLEDSAVYLCASSLGTSVDTQYFGPGTRLTVL.

Worth noting for this clonotype: The conserved closing phenylalanine or tryptophan is absent in this CDR3, likely reflecting a read error. The DNA is omitted, as the CDR3 cannot be located on it reliably, and the CDR3 follows TCRdb's listing. The chain is built from TRBV20-1 and TRBJ2-7; the tabulated D call, TRBD1, remains unverified against the DNA. The CDR3 length equals 8 residues, ends included. Germline CDR1 reads DFQATT; CDR2 reads SNEGSKA (reference sequence). The CDR3 spells CSARAPGA.

This clonotype was found many times. The chain couples TRBV7-2 to TRBJ1-5; no clear D gene. The ends were cut back, 1 base at V and 7 bases at J, with 14 bases in the middle. Germline V gene data show CDR1 as SGHTA and CDR2 as FQGNSA. The CDR3 covers 15 residues. Here the CDR3 reads CASSLEQREEQPQHF. Written as DNA, the CDR3 is TGTGCCAGCAGCTTAGAACAGAGGGAAGAGCAGCCCCAGCATTTT.

This clonotype was seen ten or more times. The chain carries TRBV14 and TRBJ1-2, with D tentatively TRBD1 (6 bases). The CDR3 contains 12 residues. CDR1 is SGHDN, CDR2 FVKESK, per germline. V lost 4 bases, J lost 9 bases, and 12 bases lay in between. The CDR3 is CASSLTRGSYTF. CDR3 nucleotide sequence: TGTGCCAGCAGCCTTACCAGGGGCAGCTACACCTTC.

At least ten counts were recorded for this clonotype. V is TRBV13 and J is TRBJ2-7; D unclear. V was clipped by 4 bases and J by 6 bases, with 16 bases between them. Germline CDR1 PRHDT, CDR2 FYEKMQ (reference sequence). There are 14 residues in the CDR3. The CDR3 region is CASSSPAVSGEQYF. CDR3 coding DNA: TGTGCCAGCAGCTCACCTGCTGTGTCGGGCGAGCAGTACTTC.

This clonotype was picked up many times. The CDR3 coding sequence is TGTGCCAGCAGTTTAGAGGGGTCCTATAGCAATCAGCCCCAGCATTTT. The encoded protein is CASSLEGSYSNQPQHF. The genes are TRBV12-3 or TRBV12-4 and TRBJ1-5; D possibly corresponds to TRBD1 (5 bases). Trimming pared 1 base from V and 0 bases from J, leaving 10 bases between. This CDR3 has 16 amino acids.

This clonotype occurred many times. The J gene is TRBJ2-1, the V gene TRBV7-9, with unresolved D. Germline V CDR1 and CDR2: SEHNR, FQNEAQ (reference sequence). With 6 bases removed from V and 4 bases from J, the gap between germline ends came to 13 bases. The CDR3 length is 14 residues. CDR3 sequence (DNA): TGTGCCAGCAGGGCGGACCTAAGTTACAATGAGCAGTTCTTC. Translating it yields CASRADLSYNEQFF.

This clonotype was seen at least ten times. The rearrangement joins TRBV6-5 to TRBJ2-1; TRBD2 matches 9 bases. Germline V gene sequence: CDR1 MNHEY, CDR2 SVGAGI. J gave up 6 bases and V 4 bases, and 16 bases lay outside the gene matches. There are 18 residues in the CDR3. CDR3 coding DNA: TGTGCCAGCAGTTCTCCTGGCGGGGGGGCCGGGACTCTCAATGAGCAGTTCTTC. This translates into CASSSPGGGAGTLNEQFF.

The rearrangement uses TRBV7-3 and TRBJ2-1; TRBD2 matches 9 bases. CDR1 is SGHTA, CDR2 FQGTGA, per germline. The junction had 9 bases not matched to a gene; V was cut back by 4 bases and J by 5 bases. The CDR3 loop spans 16 amino acids. In DNA, the CDR3 is TGTGCCAGCAGCTCCCTCCCTAGCGGGGAGAACAATGAGCAGTTCTTC. Its translation: CASSSLPSGENNEQFF.

Worth noting for this clonotype: A far larger clone is just one base off, so this is likely a read error. The V call is TRBV6-1, the J call TRBJ2-1; tentatively, D is TRBD1 (6 bases). This CDR3 region has 18 residues. Per germline, CDR1 MNHNS and CDR2 SASEGT. V lost 4 bases and J lost 10, with 29 bases in between. CDR3 coding DNA: TGTGCCAGCAGTGTCGTTTTTCAGGGGATCACCCGGACTTCCGAGCAGTTCTTC. Translated: CASSVVFQGITRTSEQFF.